These 30 T cell receptor beta chains share one sample of origin, sequenced in a study of cytomegalovirus exposure and HLA in healthy donors. Vbeta (60) and Jbeta (13) primers were used in the PCR. The data were produced by immunoSEQ multiplex PCR, yet TCRdb's version contains in-frame clones alone and is incomplete. The sample shows 75,000 to 95,000 clones, 80% to 90% of them seen only once. Sequencing used PBMCs. The receptors derive from a woman between 18 and 29 years old in good health and CMV-seropositive.

The chain couples TRBV7-9 to TRBJ1-6; D is unclear. Germline assignment: CDR1 SEHNR and CDR2 FQNEAQ (reference sequence). Between the trimmed V and J ends, which lost 1 base and 7 bases, there was a span of 5 bases. The CDR3 has 13 residues. CDR3 sequence: CASSLETNSPLHF. The DNA for the CDR3 is TGTGCCAGCAGCTTAGAAACAAATTCACCCCTCCACTTT.

This clone occurred a few times. This chain joins TRBV19 and TRBJ2-7; 13 nucleotides agree with TRBD2. V was pared by 5 bases and J by 2 bases, with 0 bases of the junction left unmatched. The CDR3 covers 14 residues. Per germline, CDR1 LNHDA and CDR2 SQIVND (reference sequence). The CDR3 region has the DNA TGTGCCAGTAGTGGGACTAGCGGGGCCTACGAGCAGTACTTC. This translates into CASSGTSGAYEQYF.

The table lists this clone with a count of one. The chain couples TRBV5-1 to TRBJ2-1, with 12 bases that match TRBD1. This CDR3 is built from 14 residues. The V gene end was trimmed by 4 bases and the J gene end by 8 bases; junction bases not matched to a gene: 4. Germline V lookup: CDR1 SGHRS, CDR2 YFSETQ. The CDR3 protein is CASSIGTGGYEQFF. CDR3 DNA: TGCGCCAGCAGCATCGGGACAGGGGGCTATGAGCAGTTCTTC.

V usage is TRBV7-6 and J usage is TRBJ2-3; D is uncertain. Germline V gene sequence: CDR1 SGHVS, CDR2 FNYEAQ. V was shortened by 4 bases and J by 8 bases, with 13 bases between the two germline ends. The CDR3 runs to 13 residues. The CDR3 loop is CASSSEPRSTQYF. DNA for the CDR3: TGTGCCAGCAGCTCCGAACCCCGGTCTACGCAGTATTTT.

V and J are TRBV5-1 and TRBJ1-4, with TRBD1 matching over 7 bases. V lost 5 bases and J lost 4; bases outside the gene matches: 8. Germline V gene lookup returns CDR1 SGHRS and CDR2 YFSETQ. The CDR3 extends over 15 amino acids. This CDR3 is CASSHQGEYNEKLFF. The CDR3 nucleotides are TGCGCCAGCAGTCACCAGGGGGAATATAATGAAAAACTGTTTTTT.

The chain employs TRBV27 and TRBJ1-2, with 11 bases that match TRBD1. The length of the CDR3 is 16 residues. Germline V gene lookup returns CDR1 MNHEY and CDR2 SMNVEV (reference sequence). The V gene end was trimmed by 6 bases and the J gene end by 7 bases; junction bases not matched to a gene: 13. As DNA, the CDR3 is TGTGCCAGCAGCTCCAATCAGGACAGGGGGCGCAGTGGCTACACCTTC. Protein product: CASSSNQDRGRSGYTF.

The chain couples TRBV25-1 to TRBJ2-3; TRBD2 matches at 7 bases. The CDR3 sequence is 14 residues long. The J segment lost 7 bases and the V segment lost 2 bases, leaving 6 bases of the junction unmatched. Germline lookup yields CDR1 MGHDK and CDR2 SYGVNS. The CDR3 bases are TGTGCCAGCAGTGAACCCTCTAGCGGTAATACGCAGTATTTT. It codes for CASSEPSSGNTQYF.

This chain joins TRBV7-2 and TRBJ1-6; 8 positions match TRBD1. CDR3 length: 14 amino acids. Germline V gene data show CDR1 as SGHTA and CDR2 as FQGNSA. Unmatched junction bases numbered 6, after V lost 0 bases and J lost 14 bases. This CDR3 is CASSLATGALALHF. CDR3 in DNA: TGTGCCAGCAGCTTAGCGACAGGGGCGCTGGCCCTCCACTTT. The full variable domain, completed using reference TRBV7-2 and TRBJ1-6, is GAGVSQSPSNKVTEKGKDVELRCDPISGHTALYWYRQSLGQGLEFLIYFQGNSAPDKSGLPSDRFSAERTGGSVSTLTIQRTQQEDSAVYLCASSLATGALALHFGNGTRLTVT.

CDR3 in amino acids: CASSKDRVGYEQYF. The CDR3 coding sequence is TGTGCCAGCAGTAAAGACAGGGTCGGCTACGAGCAGTACTTC. The V call is TRBV6-5, the J call TRBJ2-5; 7 bases align to TRBD1. The DNA end is more similar to TRBJ2-7, so the J call may be wrong. In germline, CDR1 is MNHEY, CDR2 SVGAGI. The CDR3 spans 14 residues.

The chain couples TRBV4-1 to TRBJ2-3, with 10 bases identical to TRBD1. Germline values: CDR1 MGHRA, CDR2 YSYEKL. The J segment lost 2 bases and the V segment lost 6 bases, leaving 11 bases of the junction unmatched. The CDR3 runs 17 residues. The CDR3 region has the DNA TGCGCCAGCAGACACGTACCGGGACAGGGGTACACAGATACGCAGTATTTT. Translated, it gives CASRHVPGQGYTDTQYF.

J is TRBJ2-5 and V is TRBV2; D unresolved. Trimming cost V 6 bases and J 4 bases, with 9 bases left between them. CDR3 length: 12 residues. From germline, CDR1 is SNHLY and CDR2 FYNNEI. The CDR3, as DNA: TGTGCCAGCAGCCTACTTGGAGAGACCCAGTACTTC. This encodes CASSLLGETQYF. Together with reference TRBV2 and TRBJ2-5, the CDR3 gives the full variable domain: EPEVTQTPSHQVTQMGQEVILRCVPISNHLYFYWYRQILGQKVEFLVSFYNNEISEKSEIFDDQFSVERPDGSNFTLKIRSTKLEDSAMYFCASSLLGETQYFGPGTRLLVL.

This sequence joins TRBV5-6 and TRBJ1-5; D may be TRBD1 (6 bases). V was clipped by 0 bases and J by 3 bases, with 13 bases between them. The CDR3 is made up of 16 amino acids. Germline V gene data show CDR1 as SGHDT and CDR2 as YYEEEE. CDR3 nucleotides: TGTGCCAGCAGCTTGGGGCTAACAGGGAACAATCAGCCCCAGCATTTT. Its protein product is CASSLGLTGNNQPQHF. Full variable domain (rest looked up from reference TRBV5-6 and TRBJ1-5): DAGVTQSPTHLIKTRGQQVTLRCSPKSGHDTVSWYQQALGQGPQFIFQYYEEEERQRGNFPDRFSGHQFPNYSSELNVNALLLGDSALYLCASSLGLTGNNQPQHFGDGTRLSIL.

This clone occurred once. This chain uses TRBV28 with TRBJ1-2, with 10 bases identical to TRBD1. Germline loops: CDR1 MDHEN, CDR2 SYDVKM. The V gene end was trimmed by 5 bases and the J gene end by 5 bases; junction bases not matched to a gene: 5. This CDR3 has 14 amino acids. The CDR3 DNA sequence: TGTGCCAGCAGTCCGGGACAGGGGTTTTATGGCTACACCTTC. It is translated as CASSPGQGFYGYTF.

The chain carries TRBV5-4 and TRBJ1-2; D is perhaps TRBD1 (6 bases). The CDR3 has 13 residues. Trimming left V 4 bases short and J 8 bases short, with 15 bases between. Germline V CDR1 and CDR2: SGHNT, YYREEE (reference sequence). This CDR3 reads CASSEPAGAGYTF. The CDR3 DNA sequence: TGTGCCAGCAGCGAACCCGCAGGGGCGGGCTACACCTTC. Supplemented by reference TRBV5-4 and TRBJ1-2, the full variable domain reads ETGVTQSPTHLIKTRGQQVTLRCSSQSGHNTVSWYQQALGQGPQFIFQYYREEENGRGNFPPRFSGLQFPNYSSELNVNALELDDSALYLCASSEPAGAGYTFGSGTRLTVV.

The chain uses TRBV27 and TRBJ1-1; D possibly corresponds to TRBD1 (6 bases). Germline CDR1 is MNHEY and CDR2 is SMNVEV (reference sequence). V lost 6 bases and J lost 5, with 10 bases in between. The CDR3 has 12 amino acids. CDR3 nucleotide sequence: TGTGCCAGCAGGCAGGGGTGGACTGAAGCTTTCTTT. Amino acid sequence: CASRQGWTEAFF.

The CDR3 loop is CASSVEAADRRSPLHF. Here the CDR3 DNA reads TGTGCCAGCAGTGTGGAGGCGGCGGACAGAAGATCACCCCTCCACTTT. This chain joins TRBV6-1 and TRBJ1-6, with a tentative D call TRBD1 (6 bases). Trimming cost V 4 bases and J 10 bases, with 20 bases left between them. The CDR3 runs to 16 residues. CDR1 is MNHNS and CDR2 is SASEGT in the germline V gene.

This sequence joins TRBV28 and TRBJ1-1, with 10 bases fitting TRBD1. The CDR3 has 15 amino acids. V shed 4 bases, J shed 5 bases, and the junction held 7 bases outside the gene matches. Germline V gives CDR1 MDHEN, CDR2 SYDVKM. This CDR3 is CASSYTGTGVTEAFF. The CDR3 coding sequence is TGTGCCAGCAGTTACACCGGGACAGGGGTTACTGAAGCTTTCTTT.

The chain links TRBV7-9 to TRBJ2-7, with 8 bases aligning to TRBD1. V lost 5 bases to trimming and J lost 3 bases; unmatched junction nucleotides: 6. There are 14 residues in the CDR3. Germline CDR1 is SEHNR and CDR2 is FQNEAQ (reference sequence). In nucleotides, the CDR3 is TGTGCCAGCAGCCAAGGGACAGGAGACTACGAGCAGTACTTC. The encoded protein is CASSQGTGDYEQYF.

The genes are TRBV5-1 and TRBJ2-3; 7 nucleotides match TRBD1. Germline V gives CDR1 SGHRS, CDR2 YFSETQ. This CDR3 contains 17 residues. V lost 3 bases, J lost 2 bases, and 12 bases stayed unmatched. CDR3 bases: TGCGCCAGCAGCTCCACTTCGGGACAGCTAACCACAGATACGCAGTATTTT. Translation gives CASSSTSGQLTTDTQYF.

V and J are TRBV7-9 and TRBJ2-7, with D perhaps matching TRBD2 (6 bases). The germline V gene has CDR1 SEHNR and CDR2 FQNEAQ (reference sequence). Trimming cost V 4 bases and J 2 bases, with 12 bases left between them. The CDR3 length is 14 residues. CDR3: CASSSPGLPYEQYF. The CDR3 coding sequence is TGTGCCAGCAGCTCTCCGGGACTTCCCTACGAGCAGTACTTC.

This chain connects TRBV7-6 to TRBJ2-1, with TRBD2 as a possible D gene (5 bases). The CDR3 consists of 15 residues. V was pared by 2 bases and J by 0 bases, with 8 bases between. CDR1 SGHVS and CDR2 FNYEAQ come from the germline V gene. The CDR3 reads CASSLTGSSYNEQFF. DNA of the CDR3: TGTGCCAGCAGCTTAACTGGGAGCTCCTACAATGAGCAGTTCTTC.

The chain has TRBV19 and TRBJ1-2; 9 bases agree with TRBD1. The CDR3 length is 16 residues. Trimming removed 0 bases from V and 3 bases from J; junction bases left unmatched: 5. CDR1 is LNHDA, CDR2 SQIVND, per germline (reference sequence). The CDR3 is CASSIDLDRGHYGYTF. Written as DNA, the CDR3 is TGTGCCAGTAGTATAGATCTGGACAGGGGACACTATGGCTACACCTTC.

The chain links TRBV5-1 to TRBJ1-4, with D uncertain. CDR3 size: 16 residues. V gave up 6 bases and J gave up 7 bases, with 22 bases separating them. CDR1 SGHRS and CDR2 YFSETQ come from the germline V gene. In DNA form, the CDR3 reads TGCGCCAGCACCAGGAACAACCCCGTCACGAGTGAAAAACTGTTTTTT. Translation: CASTRNNPVTSEKLFF.

The V and J genes are TRBV6-1 and TRBJ1-3; 7 bases map to TRBD1. Germline V gene sequence: CDR1 MNHNS, CDR2 SASEGT. CDR3 length: 14 residues. The V segment lost 6 bases and the J segment 2 bases; nucleotides outside the gene matches: 4. CDR3 nucleotide sequence: TGTGCCAGCAGCGGGGACAGCCCTGGAAACACCATATATTTT. Protein sequence: CASSGDSPGNTIYF.

The V call is TRBV6-6, the J call TRBJ2-3; D unclear. The CDR3 has 15 amino acids. CDR1 is MNHNY, CDR2 SVGAGI, per germline (reference sequence). Trimming removed 2 bases from V and 1 base from J, with 10 bases in between. CDR3: CASSYDAGGTDTQYF. The CDR3 DNA reads as TGTGCCAGCAGTTACGACGCTGGAGGCACAGATACGCAGTATTTT.

CDR3 protein: CASSAEPGLAADTQYF. Written as DNA, the CDR3 is TGTGCCAGCAGCGCAGAACCGGGACTAGCAGCAGATACGCAGTATTTT. The chain uses TRBV28 and TRBJ2-3; 9 bases align to TRBD2. The CDR3 contains 16 residues. CDR1 and CDR2 (germline): MDHEN, SYDVKM. Unmatched junction bases numbered 11, after V lost 6 bases and J lost 4 bases.

Only one count was recorded for this clone. CDR3 coding DNA: TGTGCCAGCAGTGAACCTTTGGGGAGCGGGAGCGGCAAGCAGTACTTC. Protein: CASSEPLGSGSGKQYF. The gene calls are TRBV28 and TRBJ2-7, with 8 positions matching TRBD2. The CDR3 has 16 residues. The V gene end was trimmed by 5 bases and the J gene end by 8 bases; junction bases not matched to a gene: 17. Germline V CDR1 and CDR2: MDHEN, SYDVKM.

The genes are TRBV27 and TRBJ2-5; D possibly corresponds to TRBD1 (5 bases). The CDR3 runs to 16 residues. The V end was cut by 4 bases, the J end by 3 bases, with 18 bases between. The germline V gene encodes CDR1 MNHEY and CDR2 SMNVEV (reference sequence). The CDR3 region is CASSYRHIGAEETQYF. The CDR3 DNA reads TGTGCCAGCAGTTACCGCCATATTGGGGCCGAAGAGACCCAGTACTTC.

The chain employs TRBV5-4 and TRBJ2-7, with D perhaps TRBD2 (6 bases). This CDR3 comprises 17 residues. CDR1 is SGHNT and CDR2 is YYREEE in the germline V gene (reference sequence). The V end was cut by 3 bases, the J end by 4 bases, with 23 bases between. CDR3 sequence: CASSSVGSGVEDYEQYF. In DNA, the CDR3 is TGTGCCAGCAGCTCCGTCGGGAGCGGCGTCGAAGATTACGAGCAGTACTTC.

V is TRBV6-5 and J is TRBJ2-7, with 8 bases aligning to TRBD1. This CDR3 has 14 amino acids. Germline CDR1 reads MNHEY; CDR2 reads SVGAGI. V was pared by 6 bases and J by 3 bases, with 7 bases of the junction left unmatched. CDR3 region: CASSRQGLDYEQYF. The CDR3 nucleotides read TGTGCCAGCAGCCGACAGGGGCTGGACTACGAGCAGTACTTC.